The 25 T cell receptor beta chains below all came from one sample that was sequenced in a study of cytomegalovirus exposure and HLA in healthy donors. The study ran its PCR with 60 Vbeta and 13 Jbeta primers. Assay: immunoSEQ multiplex PCR; the TCRdb copy retains only in-frame clones and omits some. The data contain more than 65,000 clones, 60% to 75% of them singletons. The sequenced material came from PBMCs. The receptors come from a woman aged 55-70 years in good health and CMV-seropositive.

The J gene is TRBJ1-1, the V gene TRBV29-1; 8 bases fit TRBD1. The V gene's germline CDR1 is SQVTM and CDR2 ANQGSEA. The CDR3 runs 14 residues. Trimming cost V 5 bases and J 6 bases; bases outside gene matches: 11. DNA for the CDR3: TGCAGCGTTCCAGCTCTACAGGGGGTCCCTGAAGCTTTCTTT. Translation: CSVPALQGVPEAFF.

The rearrangement links TRBV2 to TRBJ2-2, with D maybe TRBD2 (6 bases). Trimming pared 0 bases from V and 7 bases from J, leaving 12 bases between. The CDR3 totals 15 residues. Per germline, CDR1 SNHLY and CDR2 FYNNEI. The CDR3 nucleotides are TGTGCCAGCAGTGAAGCTGGCCGGAGGGGCGGGGAGCTGTTTTTT. This encodes CASSEAGRRGGELFF.

This chain links TRBV28 with TRBJ1-1; D ambiguous. This CDR3 is 11 amino acids long. Germline V gene lookup returns CDR1 MDHEN and CDR2 SYDVKM. Trimming took 8 bases from V and 1 from J, leaving 5 bases between them. CDR3 nucleotides: TGTGCCAGCGTCCGGAACACTGAAGCTTTCTTT. Protein sequence: CASVRNTEAFF.

There are a few counts of this clone. With a far larger clone one base away, a read error is the likely cause. J is TRBJ1-1 and V is TRBV2; D unclear. The CDR3 contains 13 residues. The germline V gene encodes CDR1 SNHLY and CDR2 FYNNEI. The V gene lost 7 bases and the J gene lost 3 bases, with 12 bases spanning the gap. CDR3 region: CASILGGYTEAFF. DNA of the CDR3: TGTGCCAGCATCCTGGGCGGGTACACTGAAGCTTTCTTT. The complete variable domain, with remaining parts taken from reference TRBV2 and TRBJ1-1, reads EPEVTQTPSHQVTQMGQEVILRCVPISNHLYFYWYRQILGQKVEFLVSFYNNEISEKSEIFDDQFSVERPDGSNFTLKIRSTKLEDSAMYFCASILGGYTEAFFGQGTRLTVV.

The CDR3 coding sequence is TGTGCCAGCAAACTAGCGGAGAACACCGGGGAGCTGTTTTTT. Its translation is CASKLAENTGELFF. The chain joins TRBV2 to TRBJ2-2; the match to TRBD2 covers 8 bases. CDR1 is SNHLY, CDR2 FYNNEI, per germline. The CDR3 length is 14 residues. V gave up 7 bases and J gave up 1 base; unmatched junction bases: 2.

The rearrangement uses TRBV2 and TRBJ1-4; tentatively, D is TRBD1 (6 bases). The germline V gene encodes CDR1 SNHLY and CDR2 FYNNEI. This CDR3 has 16 amino acids. Trimming removed 6 bases at V and 0 bases at J, with 14 bases between. The CDR3 loop reads CASRLQGLATNEKLFF. CDR3 in DNA: TGTGCCAGCAGACTACAGGGCCTTGCAACTAATGAAAAACTGTTTTTT.

The rearrangement joins TRBV7-8 to TRBJ2-3; D remains ambiguous. The germline V and J ends were trimmed by 5 bases and 0 bases, with 12 bases remaining between them. The V gene's germline CDR1 is SGHVS and CDR2 FQNEAQ. The CDR3 covers 15 residues. CDR3: CASSLRRGSTDTQYF. The CDR3 DNA reads as TGTGCCAGCAGCCTCCGACGCGGAAGCACAGATACGCAGTATTTT.

The V gene is TRBV4-2, the J gene TRBJ2-1; the match to TRBD2 covers 7 bases. Germline CDR1 reads LGHNA; CDR2 reads YNFKEQ. J was trimmed by 5 bases and V by 6 bases; bases with no gene match: 10. This CDR3 is built from 15 residues. CDR3 bases: TGTGCCAGCAGACCTTCTAGCGGACCTAACAATGAGCAGTTCTTC. It encodes CASRPSSGPNNEQFF.

V and J are TRBV6-1 and TRBJ1-1, with D tentatively TRBD1 (6 bases). The V gene's germline CDR1 is MNHNS and CDR2 SASEGT. The V and J ends lost 2 bases and 0 bases respectively, with 10 bases between them. The CDR3 runs 15 residues. CDR3 DNA sequence: TGTGCCAGCAGTGAACAGGGGACTATGAACACTGAAGCTTTCTTT. The encoded protein is CASSEQGTMNTEAFF.

J is TRBJ1-4 and V is TRBV5-5; D is unresolved. Germline loops: CDR1 SGHKS, CDR2 YYEKEE (reference sequence). CDR3 length: 11 residues. Between the trimmed V and J ends, which lost 2 bases and 10 bases, there was a span of 6 bases. CDR3 in DNA: TGTGCCAGCAGCTTCCCCGGAAAACTGTTTTTT. Translated, it gives CASSFPGKLFF. Together with reference TRBV5-5 and TRBJ1-4, the CDR3 gives the full variable domain: DAGVTQSPTHLIKTRGQQVTLRCSPISGHKSVSWYQQVLGQGPQFIFQYYEKEERGRGNFPDRFSARQFPNYSSELNVNALLLGDSALYLCASSFPGKLFFGSGTQLSVL.

The V call is TRBV4-2, the J call TRBJ2-1; TRBD2 matches at 12 bases. V dropped 0 bases and J dropped 6; count of bases not matched to a gene: 3. Germline V gives CDR1 LGHNA, CDR2 YNFKEQ. This CDR3 spans 16 amino acids. The CDR3 protein is CASSQDLAGGFNEQFF. Here the CDR3 DNA reads TGTGCCAGCAGCCAAGATCTAGCGGGGGGGTTCAATGAGCAGTTCTTC.

This rearrangement joins TRBV5-1 to TRBJ2-7, with D perhaps TRBD1 (6 bases). With 0 bases removed from V and 3 bases from J, the gap between germline ends came to 10 bases. Germline loops: CDR1 SGHRS, CDR2 YFSETQ. This CDR3 contains 14 residues. Here the CDR3 reads CASSLAGQYYEQYF. The CDR3 DNA reads TGCGCCAGCAGCTTGGCCGGACAGTACTACGAGCAGTACTTC.

The rearrangement links TRBV29-1 to TRBJ1-1, with D possibly matching TRBD1 (6 bases). The V end was cut by 2 bases, the J end by 4 bases, with 17 bases between. Germline CDR1 and CDR2: SQVTM and ANQGSEA. CDR3 length: 15 amino acids. Written as DNA, the CDR3 is TGCAGCGTTGAACAGCCACAGGGCGAGACCACTGAAGCTTTCTTT. This codes for CSVEQPQGETTEAFF.

This chain links TRBV27 with TRBJ2-1; D is uncertain. The V end lost 5 bases, the J end lost 4 bases, and 9 bases lay between the germline ends. This CDR3 is built from 13 residues. Germline assignment: CDR1 MNHEY and CDR2 SMNVEV (reference sequence). The CDR3 coding sequence is TGTGCCAGCAGTCTGACTCTGTACAATGAGCAGTTCTTC. It translates to CASSLTLYNEQFF.

The V and J genes are TRBV7-8 and TRBJ1-2, with 7 bases identical to TRBD1. Germline V gene lookup returns CDR1 SGHVS and CDR2 FQNEAQ. The junction had 8 bases not matched to a gene; V was cut back by 5 bases and J by 8 bases. The CDR3 is 13 residues long. The CDR3 bases are TGTGCCAGCAGCCGAGGACAGGAAAAAGGCTACACCTTC. This encodes CASSRGQEKGYTF.

J is TRBJ1-2 and V is TRBV19, with 7 bases identical to TRBD1. This CDR3 spans 14 amino acids. The germline V gene encodes CDR1 LNHDA and CDR2 SQIVND (reference sequence). The V and J ends lost 7 bases and 0 bases, in that order; junction bases with no gene match: 5. The CDR3 is CASTKDRSNYGYTF. The CDR3 DNA is TGTGCCAGTACCAAGGACAGGTCTAACTATGGCTACACCTTC.

This clone was recorded a few times. The CDR3 loop is CASSSPTDYNSPLHF. CDR3 nucleotide sequence: TGTGCCAGCAGCTCACCGACAGATTATAATTCACCCCTCCACTTT. The rearrangement joins TRBV5-4 to TRBJ1-6; the D gene is possibly TRBD1 (5 bases). The length of the CDR3 is 15 residues. CDR1 and CDR2 from the germline V gene are SGHNT and YYREEE (reference sequence). V was pared by 3 bases and J by 4 bases, with 11 bases between.

This rearrangement joins TRBV18 to TRBJ1-1, with D hard to call. This CDR3 contains 13 residues. Trimming stripped 9 bases from V and 0 bases from J, with 11 bases between. Germline lookup yields CDR1 KGHSH and CDR2 LQKENI. The CDR3 spells CASLAGMNTEAFF. The CDR3 DNA follows: TGTGCCAGTTTGGCAGGTATGAACACTGAAGCTTTCTTT.

The chain uses TRBV9 and TRBJ1-6, with TRBD1 identical over 7 bases. The CDR3 sequence is 14 residues long. Germline V CDR1 and CDR2: SGDLS, YYNGEE. V gave up 3 bases and J gave up 7 bases; unmatched junction bases: 4. CDR3 sequence: CASSAGTVNSPLHF. The CDR3 DNA follows: TGTGCCAGCAGCGCAGGGACAGTAAATTCACCCCTCCACTTT.

This CDR3 reads CASSPRQGSYNEQFF. CDR3 nucleotides: TGTGCCAGCAGTCCCCGACAGGGGTCCTACAATGAGCAGTTCTTC. The genes are TRBV6-5 and TRBJ2-1; 8 bases agree with TRBD1. Germline trimming cut 5 bases from V and 1 base from J; bases unmatched to any gene: 4. This CDR3 region has 15 residues. The germline gives CDR1 MNHEY, CDR2 SVGAGI.

This clone has just a few counts. The genes are TRBV19 and TRBJ2-1; 9 bases map to TRBD2. The junction had 14 bases not matched to a gene; V was cut back by 4 bases and J by 10 bases. CDR1 LNHDA and CDR2 SQIVND come from the germline V gene (reference sequence). This CDR3 has 16 amino acids. The DNA of the CDR3 is TGTGCCAGTAGTAGTTCCCAGGGAGCTAGCGGGAACGAGCAGTTCTTC. This sequence encodes CASSSSQGASGNEQFF.

The chain links TRBV19 to TRBJ1-1; perhaps TRBD1 as D (6 bases). Germline V gives CDR1 LNHDA, CDR2 SQIVND (reference sequence). The CDR3 length is 12 residues. V was shortened by 3 bases and J by 5 bases, with 7 bases between the two germline ends. In DNA, the CDR3 is TGTGCCAGTAGTATCGGACAGACTGAAGCTTTCTTT. Protein: CASSIGQTEAFF.

This chain joins TRBV10-1 and TRBJ2-1; 7 bases fit TRBD2. The CDR3 has 15 amino acids. Germline values: CDR1 WNHNN, CDR2 SYGVQD (reference sequence). The junction had 11 bases not matched to a gene; V was cut back by 4 bases and J by 8 bases. In DNA, the CDR3 is TGCGCCAGCAGTGCGGGGACTACCCCAGCGGATGAGCAGTTCTTC. This encodes CASSAGTTPADEQFF.

As for this clone: An end of the junction does not agree with germline; a read error may underlie this. The V gene is TRBV12-5, the J gene TRBJ1-1; D not certain. Germline CDR1 and CDR2: LGHNT and FRNRAP. The CDR3 covers 13 residues. The CDR3 is CASDLSGNTEAFF. The CDR3 DNA sequence: TGTGCTAGTGATTTGAGCGGTAACACTGAAGCTTTCTTT.

The chain couples TRBV19 to TRBJ1-5, with 9 bases that match TRBD1. The CDR3 totals 15 residues. Germline V gene data show CDR1 as LNHDA and CDR2 as SQIVND (reference sequence). V lost 7 bases and J lost 4; bases outside the gene matches: 8. CDR3 sequence: CASNHRGLPNQPQHF. CDR3 sequence (DNA): TGTGCCAGTAACCACAGGGGGCTCCCGAATCAGCCCCAGCATTTT.